This T cell receptor beta chain was sequenced in a study of T cells after yellow fever vaccination. Turning to the study itself: Fractions of limited cellularity were prepared by means of SMART-Seq v4 Ultra Low Input.

TCRdb independently ran MiXCR on the 5' RACE reads; one entry per CDR3 protein. The data hold some 600,000 distinct CDR3 sequences, with less than 20% observed a single time. Per the germline V gene, CDR1 is MNHEY and CDR2 is SVGAGI. The CDR3 length is 17 residues. J was trimmed by 6 bases and V by 0 bases; bases with no gene match: 8. This receptor was obtained from a man aged 18 to 29 who received the YFV17D yellow fever vaccine. V is TRBV6-5 and J is TRBJ2-3; 11 bases map to TRBD2. The sequencing used PBMCs, collected 5 days after the first yellow fever vaccination. The CDR3 region is CASSYSPASGGPDTQYF. In DNA form, the CDR3 reads TGTGCCAGCAGTTACTCACCGGCTAGCGGGGGGCCGGATACGCAGTATTTT.